What follows are 11 T cell receptor beta chains derived from one specimen sequenced in a study of shared clonotypes between healthy human individuals. Sequencing was performed with immunoSEQ multiplex PCR; in TCRdb, only in-frame clones are kept and a portion is missing. The data show approximately 1.5 million clones, 98% to 99% seen once. The sequenced sample was naive CD4+ T cells sorted from blood. Described subset: CD45RA+ positively selected. These receptors were obtained from a man in his thirties or forties in good health.

The V and J genes are TRBV2 and TRBJ2-7; D is unresolved. CDR1 is SNHLY and CDR2 is FYNNEI in the germline V gene. There are 14 residues in the CDR3. Trimming cost V 8 bases and J 1 base, with 15 bases left between them. The CDR3 spells CASGARPFSYEQYF. The DNA of the CDR3 is TGTGCCAGCGGAGCTCGACCCTTTTCCTACGAGCAGTACTTC.

This chain joins TRBV5-1 and TRBJ1-1; the match to TRBD1 covers 7 bases. V gave up 2 bases and J gave up 1 base; unmatched junction bases: 8. CDR3 length equals 16 residues. Germline CDR1 is SGHRS and CDR2 is YFSETQ. CDR3 nucleotides: TGCGCCAGCAGCTTTACAGGGGCGTCTGGGAACACTGAAGCTTTCTTT. This translates into CASSFTGASGNTEAFF.

The chain uses TRBV7-9 and TRBJ2-3, with D tentatively TRBD1 (6 bases). CDR3 length: 17 residues. V dropped 5 bases and J dropped 0 bases, with 18 bases sitting between them. Germline V gene sequence: CDR1 SEHNR, CDR2 FQNEAQ (reference sequence). The CDR3 protein is CASSTIQGLLSTDTQYF. The CDR3, as DNA: TGTGCCAGCAGCACTATACAGGGCCTTCTAAGCACAGATACGCAGTATTTT.

The chain links TRBV5-8 to TRBJ2-3; no clear D gene. V dropped 5 bases and J dropped 3 bases, with 4 bases sitting between them. From germline, CDR1 is SGHTS and CDR2 YDEGEE. The CDR3 totals 11 residues. CDR3 region: CASRRTDTQYF. CDR3 DNA: TGTGCCAGCAGGCGTACAGATACGCAGTATTTT.

This clone was picked up one time. This sequence joins TRBV14 and TRBJ2-7; D gene ambiguous. The V gene's germline CDR1 is SGHDN and CDR2 FVKESK. The germline V and J ends were trimmed by 3 bases and 3 bases, with 6 bases remaining between them. The length of the CDR3 is 12 residues. The CDR3 is CASSHKGYEQYF. As DNA, the CDR3 is TGTGCCAGCAGCCACAAGGGCTACGAGCAGTACTTC.

The chain has TRBV7-3 and TRBJ1-1; D gene ambiguous. The ends were cut back, 5 bases at V and 0 bases at J, with 16 bases in the middle. CDR3 length: 16 amino acids. Germline-derived CDR1 and CDR2 are SGHTA and FQGTGA. The CDR3 coding sequence is TGTGCCAGCAGCCCGCTGATGAGGTACATGAACACTGAAGCTTTCTTT. Its translation: CASSPLMRYMNTEAFF.

Note on this clone: Other DNA sequences in this sample translate to the same CDR3. The chain joins TRBV9 to TRBJ2-3; no clear D gene. Germline V gives CDR1 SGDLS, CDR2 YYNGEE. The CDR3 spans 14 residues. Trimming pared 1 base from V and 0 bases from J, leaving 6 bases between. CDR3 protein: CASSVLSSTDTQYF. The CDR3 DNA is TGTGCCAGCAGCGTACTCAGTAGCACAGATACGCAGTATTTT.

This chain joins TRBV19 and TRBJ1-5, with 10 positions matching TRBD1. Germline CDR1 reads LNHDA; CDR2 reads SQIVND (reference sequence). J gave up 5 bases and V 3 bases, and 7 bases lay outside the gene matches. This CDR3 is 16 amino acids long. Written as DNA, the CDR3 is TGTGCCAGTAGTATGGGGACAGGGGCTATATATCAGCCCCAGCATTTT. It codes for CASSMGTGAIYQPQHF.

This chain connects TRBV6-1 to TRBJ2-7; the match to TRBD1 covers 7 bases. CDR1 and CDR2 from the germline V gene are MNHNS and SASEGT. Trimming took 4 bases from V and 6 from J; bases not matched to a gene: 9. The CDR3 has 14 amino acids. The CDR3 spells CASSGETGYGEQYF. The CDR3 DNA sequence: TGTGCCAGCAGTGGCGAGACAGGGTACGGCGAGCAGTACTTC.

As DNA, the CDR3 is TGTGCCAGCAGTTTCCGCTCGGCGGCGGTAGACTACAATGAGCAGTTCTTC. Amino acids: CASSFRSAAVDYNEQFF. The J gene is TRBJ2-1, the V gene TRBV27; D is unresolved. The ends were cut back, 3 bases at V and 3 bases at J, with 18 bases in the middle. Germline V gene lookup returns CDR1 MNHEY and CDR2 SMNVEV (reference sequence). This CDR3 is built from 17 residues.

This clone is a singleton in its sample. This chain connects TRBV5-1 to TRBJ1-2; 9 bases are shared with TRBD1. V dropped 0 bases and J dropped 11; count of bases not matched to a gene: 2. The length of the CDR3 is 12 residues. The germline V gene encodes CDR1 SGHRS and CDR2 YFSETQ. The CDR3 spells CASSLEGTGYTF. CDR3 DNA: TGCGCCAGCAGCTTGGAAGGGACAGGGTACACCTTC.